The rows below give T cell receptor beta chains drawn from one sample of a study of blood T cells in healthy people across ages. TCRdb reprocessed the 5' RACE reads via MiXCR and lists one record per CDR3 protein. The data show approximately 2,000,000 distinct CDR3 sequences, about two fifths seen once. The sequenced sample was blood. The receptors shown here come from a human donor in good health. Both conserved end residues are part of each CDR3.

J | V | CDR3
TRBJ2-6 | TRBV7-9 | CASSPRTGSSLSGANVLTF
TRBJ2-1 | TRBV7-9 | CASSSMGQGYEGNEQFF
. | TRBV12-3/TRBV12-4 | CASSLGLGGPYEQYF
TRBJ2-1 | TRBV5-1 | CASSYGGDFPYNEQFF
TRBJ1-1 | TRBV5-1 | CASSLSRASEAFF
TRBJ2-7 | TRBV2 | CASSVLQEYEQYF
TRBJ2-1 | TRBV11-1 | CASSSSGTRYNEQFF
TRBJ2-1 | TRBV6-2/TRBV6-3 | CASSPDRVNEQFF
TRBJ1-2 | TRBV7-9 | CASSPTGTTNYGYTF
TRBJ1-4 | TRBV6-5 | CASSYSPAQAGEKLFF
TRBJ1-2 | TRBV27 | CASSFRPDYGYTF
TRBJ2-3 | TRBV7-9 | CASSHRESDTQYF
TRBJ1-1 | TRBV20-1 | CSASSGSLTEAFF
TRBJ2-3 | TRBV6-1 | CASSANRGPDTQYF
TRBJ2-1 | TRBV15 | CATSTRRSGYNEQFF
TRBJ2-3 | TRBV15 | CATSRVRDRGEDTQYF
TRBJ2-1 | TRBV7-2 | CASSLYETSGGASEQFF
TRBJ1-5 | TRBV27 | CASSLYGASNQPQHF
TRBJ2-7 | TRBV29-1 | CSVGLRIFPQETQYF
TRBJ2-3 | TRBV5-1 | CATQGGATDTQYF
TRBJ1-2 | TRBV20-1 | CSPKDRGQAYGYTF
TRBJ2-1 | TRBV7-8 | CASVSRGLSEQFF
TRBJ2-7 | TRBV6-1 | CASSLWGLNSYEQYF
TRBJ1-2 | TRBV4-1 | CASSQHGQGKSGYTF
TRBJ2-5 | TRBV6-1 | CASSRQGASGETQYF
TRBJ2-3 | TRBV6-6 | CASSPTMDTQYF
TRBJ2-5 | TRBV2 | CASNQGAPGETQYF
TRBJ1-6 | TRBV20-1 | CSARAGGQGANSPLHF
TRBJ2-5 | TRBV6-5 | CASTEQETQYF
TRBJ2-3 | TRBV11-1 | CASSFPSGGPTDTQYF
TRBJ2-6 | TRBV7-7 | CASSLGRETGASVLTF